A single sample is the source of the 11 T cell receptor beta chains below, sequenced in a study of T cell responses to AZD1222 COVID-19 vaccine. Profiled with immunoSEQ multiplex PCR; TCRdb holds only in-frame clones, not every one. Among more than 95,000 clones listed, approximately 90% were seen once. The input for sequencing was peripheral blood, taken on day 0 of MenACWY control vaccination. These receptors were obtained from an adult in good health.

Of note for this clone: Other DNA sequences from this sample encode an identical CDR3 as well. V and J are TRBV9 and TRBJ2-5; no clear D gene. V lost 0 bases to trimming and J lost 3 bases, with 3 bases between them. This CDR3 has 12 residues. Germline-derived CDR1 and CDR2 are SGDLS and YYNGEE. The CDR3 nucleotides read TGTGCCAGCAGCGTAGCTGAAGAGACCCAGTACTTC. This encodes CASSVAEETQYF.

The chain links TRBV27 to TRBJ2-7; a weak D match, TRBD1 (6 bases). Trimming removed 5 bases from V and 7 bases from J, with 15 bases in between. This CDR3 contains 13 residues. Germline V gives CDR1 MNHEY, CDR2 SMNVEV (reference sequence). The CDR3 nucleotides are TGTGCCAGCAGTCAAGGGGGACGGAGAGAGCAGTACTTC. It codes for CASSQGGRREQYF.

The chain couples TRBV9 to TRBJ1-1; tentatively, D is TRBD1 (5 bases). With 3 bases removed from V and 0 bases from J, the gap between germline ends came to 9 bases. Per the germline V gene, CDR1 is SGDLS and CDR2 is YYNGEE. The CDR3 is made up of 14 amino acids. The CDR3 nucleotides read TGTGCCAGCAGCGAGCACAGGATGAACACTGAAGCTTTCTTT. Translated, it gives CASSEHRMNTEAFF.

The rearrangement links TRBV11-3 to TRBJ2-3, with 8 positions matching TRBD2. The CDR3 spans 15 residues. Unmatched junction bases numbered 4, after V lost 0 bases and J lost 5 bases. Looked up from germline, CDR1 is SGHNT and CDR2 is YENEEA. The CDR3 reads CASSLEGLVKDTQYF. DNA for the CDR3: TGTGCCAGCAGCTTAGAGGGACTAGTGAAAGATACGCAGTATTTT.

The chain is built from TRBV6-5 and TRBJ2-3, with a possible D match to TRBD1 (5 bases). CDR3 length: 13 residues. Trimming stripped 11 bases from V and 1 base from J, with 13 bases between. CDR1 is MNHEY, CDR2 SVGAGI, per germline. The CDR3 nucleotides are TGTGCCGTCAAGATAGGGGGCACAGATACGCAGTATTTT. This gives the protein CAVKIGGTDTQYF.

J is TRBJ2-7 and V is TRBV12-3 or TRBV12-4; D is unresolved. The CDR3 runs to 13 residues. Trimming took 1 base from V and 0 from J, leaving 4 bases between them. The CDR3 reads CASSLGNSYEQYF. CDR3 in DNA: TGTGCCAGCAGTTTAGGCAACTCCTACGAGCAGTACTTC.

The rearrangement uses TRBV2 and TRBJ2-4; D not certain. The CDR3 covers 13 residues. The V end lost 3 bases, the J end lost 9 bases, and 12 bases lay between the germline ends. CDR1 and CDR2 from the germline V gene are SNHLY and FYNNEI. The CDR3 DNA is TGTGCCAGCAGTGAGGCCGAACCCAGCATTCAGTACTTC. Translating it yields CASSEAEPSIQYF.

This clone has a single count. V gene TRBV5-4 combines with J gene TRBJ2-3; 14 bases are a match to TRBD2. CDR1 is SGHNT, CDR2 YYREEE, per germline (reference sequence). Germline trimming cut 4 bases from V and 5 bases from J; bases unmatched to any gene: 9. The CDR3 is 17 amino acids. CDR3 loop: CASSPGLAGAARDTQYF. In nucleotides, the CDR3 is TGTGCCAGCAGCCCGGGACTAGCGGGAGCGGCGCGAGATACGCAGTATTTT.

This clone was seen just once. The J gene is TRBJ1-2, the V gene TRBV5-1, with D uncertain. CDR3 length: 13 residues. Germline CDR1 is SGHRS and CDR2 is YFSETQ. V was trimmed by 0 bases and J by 4 bases, leaving 7 bases between them. CDR3 region: CASSLVGGYGYTF. CDR3 sequence (DNA): TGCGCCAGCAGCTTGGTCGGAGGCTATGGCTACACCTTC.

The J gene is TRBJ2-1, the V gene TRBV4-3; 13 nucleotides align to TRBD2. Germline CDR1 reads LGHNA; CDR2 reads YSLEER. CDR3 length: 15 residues. V lost 4 bases, J lost 5 bases, and 2 bases stayed unmatched. This CDR3 is CASSLGTSGNNEQFF. The CDR3, as DNA: TGCGCCAGCAGCCTAGGGACTAGCGGGAACAATGAGCAGTTCTTC.

CDR3 in amino acids: CASSTSLEPQHF. The DNA of the CDR3 is TGTGCCAGCAGTACCTCCCTTGAGCCCCAGCATTTT. The rearrangement joins TRBV6-5 to TRBJ1-5; no firm D call. Germline CDR1 is MNHEY and CDR2 is SVGAGI. V was clipped by 5 bases and J by 8 bases, with 10 bases between them. This CDR3 comprises 12 residues.